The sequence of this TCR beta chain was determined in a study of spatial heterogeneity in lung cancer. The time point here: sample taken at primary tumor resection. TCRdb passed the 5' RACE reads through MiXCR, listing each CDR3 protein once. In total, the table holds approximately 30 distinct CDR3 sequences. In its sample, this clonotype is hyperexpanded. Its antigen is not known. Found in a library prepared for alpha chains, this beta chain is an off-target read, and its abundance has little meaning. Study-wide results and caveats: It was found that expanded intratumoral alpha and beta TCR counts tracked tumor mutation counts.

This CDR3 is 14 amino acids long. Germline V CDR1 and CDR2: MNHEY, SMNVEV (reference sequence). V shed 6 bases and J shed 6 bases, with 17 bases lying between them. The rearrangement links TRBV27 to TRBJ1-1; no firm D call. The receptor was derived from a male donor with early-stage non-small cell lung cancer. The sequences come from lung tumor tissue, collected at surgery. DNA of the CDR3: TGTGCCAGCAGCCTAACCAACAGCGGAGCTGAAGCTTTCTTT. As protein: CASSLTNSGAEAFF.